This is a list of T cell receptor beta chains from one sample in a study of radiotherapy plus CTLA-4 blockade in lung cancer. Measured with immunoSEQ multiplex PCR; TCRdb has only the in-frame clones, and not every one. The sample lists 80,000 to 95,000 clones; 75% to 90% were seen once. Material: peripheral blood, obtained from a patient treated with radiotherapy plus ipilimumab. These receptors came from a human donor with non-small cell lung cancer who had stable disease on radiotherapy plus ipilimumab. Both conserved end residues are part of each CDR3. A D gene is named only where the DNA matches it firmly. Clone size is stated in some rows and not others, as once, few, many or a class when expanded.

J: TRBJ1-3
size: NA
V: TRBV18
D: NA
DNA: TGTGCCAGCTCACCGTATACCCCATTCTCTGGAAACACCATATATTTT
CDR3: CASSPYTPFSGNTIYF

J: TRBJ1-1
size: NA
V: TRBV7-2
D: NA
DNA: TGTGCCAGCAGCTTAGGATGGAATTCCAACACTGAAGCTTTCTTT
CDR3: CASSLGWNSNTEAFF

J: TRBJ2-7
size: NA
V: TRBV29-1
D: NA
DNA: TGCAGCGTCCGCCCGGGACGAAAGGACGAGCAGTACTTC
CDR3: CSVRPGRKDEQYF

J: TRBJ2-7
size: NA
V: TRBV7-9
D: TRBD1
DNA: TGTGCCAGCAGCTACGGGACAGGGGTTCGGTACGAGCAGTACTTC
CDR3: CASSYGTGVRYEQYF

J: TRBJ2-3
size: NA
V: TRBV6-6
D: TRBD2
DNA: TGTGCCAGCAGTTCTCTAGCGGGGGTAGCGGCAGATACGCAGTATTTT
CDR3: CASSSLAGVAADTQYF

J: TRBJ1-1
size: once
V: TRBV6-1
D: NA
DNA: TGTGCCAGCTTGAGTCCCCGGATTATGAACACTGAAGCTTTCTTT
CDR3: CASLSPRIMNTEAFF

J: TRBJ2-3
size: NA
V: TRBV5-6
D: TRBD1
DNA: TGTGCCAGCAGCTTGATCTTACCACGGACAGGGGGGGCAGATACGCAGTATTTT
CDR3: CASSLILPRTGGADTQYF

J: TRBJ2-1
size: NA
V: TRBV19
D: TRBD2
DNA: TGTGCCAGTAGGGCCGGGACTAGCGCGGGCGATGAGCAGTTCTTC
CDR3: CASRAGTSAGDEQFF

J: TRBJ2-5
size: NA
V: TRBV5-1
D: NA
DNA: TGCGCCAGCAGCTTAAACCGGGCTAAAGAGACCCAGTACTTC
CDR3: CASSLNRAKETQYF

J: TRBJ1-4
size: NA
V: TRBV28
D: NA
DNA: TGTGCCAGCAGTTTAGGTGAAAAACTGTTTTTT
CDR3: CASSLGEKLFF

J: TRBJ2-1
size: NA
V: TRBV6-5
D: NA
DNA: TGTGCCAGCAGGGTGGGTCTCTCTTACAATGAGCAGTTCTTC
CDR3: CASRVGLSYNEQFF

J: TRBJ1-5
size: NA
V: TRBV6-1
D: NA
DNA: TGTGCCAGCAGTGAAGGGACAAAACAGCCCCAGCATTTT
CDR3: CASSEGTKQPQHF

J: TRBJ2-2
size: NA
V: TRBV7-2
D: TRBD2
DNA: TGTGCCAGCAGCTTAGAACCGGGACTAAACACCGGGGAGCTGTTTTTT
CDR3: CASSLEPGLNTGELFF

J: TRBJ2-2
size: NA
V: TRBV11-3
D: NA
DNA: TGTGCCAGCAGCTACCTTACCGGGGAGCTGTTTTTT
CDR3: CASSYLTGELFF

J: TRBJ2-2
size: NA
V: TRBV6-1
D: NA
DNA: TGTGCCAGCGGCGTGGTTAGGCCCGGGGAGCTGTTTTTT
CDR3: CASGVVRPGELFF

J: TRBJ2-5
size: NA
V: TRBV14
D: NA
DNA: TGTGCCAGCAGCCAAGGGGTGTTCGAGACCCAGTACTTC
CDR3: CASSQGVFETQYF

J: TRBJ2-1
size: NA
V: TRBV5-8
D: NA
DNA: TGTGCCAGCAGCTCCGGACCGTTCTCCTACAATGAGCAGTTCTTC
CDR3: CASSSGPFSYNEQFF

J: TRBJ2-7
size: NA
V: TRBV2
D: NA
DNA: TGTGCCAGCAGTGAAGCCGGATACGAGCAGTACTTC
CDR3: CASSEAGYEQYF

J: TRBJ1-5
size: NA
V: TRBV27
D: NA
DNA: TGTGCCAGCAGAAATGAGGGCTCGGGAAATCAGCCCCAGCATTTT
CDR3: CASRNEGSGNQPQHF

J: TRBJ2-7
size: few
V: TRBV6-5
D: NA
DNA: TGTGCCAGCAGTTACCCCTCAGAAGGGGGCTCCTACGAGCAGTACTTC
CDR3: CASSYPSEGGSYEQYF

J: TRBJ1-4
size: NA
V: TRBV19
D: TRBD1
DNA: TGTGCCAGTAGTATACAGACAGGGGATTTTGAAAAACTGTTTTTT
CDR3: CASSIQTGDFEKLFF

J: TRBJ1-2
size: once
V: TRBV11-3
D: TRBD1
DNA: TGTGCCAGCAGCTTTCCAGGGGGCTATGGCTACACCTTC
CDR3: CASSFPGGYGYTF

J: TRBJ2-7
size: NA
V: TRBV29-1
D: NA
DNA: TGCAGCGTCCTGGACGGGAGCAACGAGCAGTACTTC
CDR3: CSVLDGSNEQYF

J: TRBJ1-1
size: NA
V: TRBV6-5
D: NA
DNA: TGTGCCAGCAGTTACCAAAACACTGAAGCTTTCTTT
CDR3: CASSYQNTEAFF

J: TRBJ2-7
size: NA
V: TRBV7-2
D: NA
DNA: TGTGCCAGCAGCTTAGGGCGCCGGCGGACATCCTACGAGCAGTACTTC
CDR3: CASSLGRRRTSYEQYF

J: TRBJ2-3
size: NA
V: TRBV5-4
D: TRBD1
DNA: TGTGCCAGCAGCTTGATGCCGGGGACAGGGGGAGATACGCAGTATTTT
CDR3: CASSLMPGTGGDTQYF

J: TRBJ2-3
size: NA
V: TRBV9
D: NA
DNA: TGTGCCAGCAGCGTTTTCCAGGGGCCGGGAGATACGCAGTATTTT
CDR3: CASSVFQGPGDTQYF

J: TRBJ1-2
size: NA
V: TRBV28
D: TRBD1
DNA: TGTGCCAGCAGTTTAGGGGGACAGGGGAACGGTGGCTACACCTTC
CDR3: CASSLGGQGNGGYTF

J: TRBJ2-2
size: NA
V: TRBV21-1
D: NA
DNA: TGTGCCAGCAGCAAAGGGTCGAACAGGGGGACCCTGAACACCGGGGAGCTGTTTTTT
CDR3: CASSKGSNRGTLNTGELFF

J: TRBJ2-5
size: few
V: TRBV28
D: NA
DNA: TGTGCCAGCAGTTCGGTGTACCAAGAGACCCAGTACTTC
CDR3: CASSSVYQETQYF

J: TRBJ1-2
size: few
V: TRBV19
D: TRBD1
DNA: TGTGCCAGTAGTGGGGACAGGCGATCTGTTCGTGGCTACACCTTC
CDR3: CASSGDRRSVRGYTF

J: TRBJ1-5
size: NA
V: TRBV7-9
D: TRBD1
DNA: TGTGCCAGCAGTTCACCTGACAGGGACCAGCCCCAGCATTTT
CDR3: CASSSPDRDQPQHF

J: TRBJ2-7
size: NA
V: TRBV28
D: TRBD2
DNA: TGTGCCAGCAGTCAACGCCGGTCTTCTAGCGGGAGTAGGTCCTACGAGCAGTACTTC
CDR3: CASSQRRSSSGSRSYEQYF

J: TRBJ2-7
size: NA
V: TRBV16
D: TRBD1
DNA: TGTGCCAGCAGCTCCGGGACAGTGTTGTACTTC
CDR3: CASSSGTVLYF

J: TRBJ2-1
size: NA
V: TRBV6-8
D: TRBD2
DNA: TGTGCCAGCAGTTACTCGGGAGGGGAGCAGTTCTTC
CDR3: CASSYSGGEQFF

J: TRBJ2-4
size: NA
V: TRBV28
D: NA
DNA: TGTGCCAGCAGGTCGTTCGGGGCAGACAAAAACATTCAGTACTTC
CDR3: CASRSFGADKNIQYF

J: TRBJ2-3
size: NA
V: TRBV7-9
D: NA
DNA: TGTGCCAGCAGCTCCCTCGGGCACCGCCGCACAGATACGCAGTATTTT
CDR3: CASSSLGHRRTDTQYF

J: TRBJ2-7
size: few
V: TRBV5-1
D: TRBD1
DNA: TGCGCCAGCAGCTTGGACGGACAGGCGAGGAACGAGCAGTACTTC
CDR3: CASSLDGQARNEQYF